This entry features one T cell receptor (beta chain) sequence. This record comes from a study of blood T cell repertoires in COVID-19. Whole-study context: There were acute and convalescent COVID-19 samples, and they came from the United States, Italy and Spain.

Only in-frame clones appear in the TCRdb table, and some are missing; sequencing was by immunoSEQ multiplex PCR. The sample yields 100,000 to 150,000 clones, 80% to 90% seen once. The CDR3 length is 13 residues. With V trimmed by 4 bases and J by 4 bases, 1 base remained unmatched. The germline V gene has CDR1 SGHAT and CDR2 FQNNGV. This chain links TRBV11-2 with TRBJ1-2, with TRBD1 identical over 9 bases. The TCR was taken from a man aged 55 to 70 with COVID-19, enrolled during active disease. The sequencing sample was made of peripheral blood. The CDR3: CASSSDRGYGYTF. The CDR3 nucleotides are TGTGCCAGCAGCTCGGACAGGGGCTATGGCTACACCTTC.